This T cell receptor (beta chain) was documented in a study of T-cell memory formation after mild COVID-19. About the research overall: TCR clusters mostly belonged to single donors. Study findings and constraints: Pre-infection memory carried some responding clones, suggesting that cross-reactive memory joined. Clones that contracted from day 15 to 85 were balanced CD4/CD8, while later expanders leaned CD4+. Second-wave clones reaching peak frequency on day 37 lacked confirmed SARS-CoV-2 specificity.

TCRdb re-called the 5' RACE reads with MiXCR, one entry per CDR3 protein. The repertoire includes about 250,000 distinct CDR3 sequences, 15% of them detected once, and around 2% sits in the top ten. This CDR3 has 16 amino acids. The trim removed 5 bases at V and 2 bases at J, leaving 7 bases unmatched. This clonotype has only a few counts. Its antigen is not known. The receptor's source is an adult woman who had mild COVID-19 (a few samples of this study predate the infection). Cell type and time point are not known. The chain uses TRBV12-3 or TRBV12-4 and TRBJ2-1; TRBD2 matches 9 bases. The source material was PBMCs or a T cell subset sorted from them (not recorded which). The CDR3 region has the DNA TGTGCCAGCAGTAAGACCATAGCGGGGGCCTACAATGAGCAGTTCTTC. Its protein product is CASSKTIAGAYNEQFF.